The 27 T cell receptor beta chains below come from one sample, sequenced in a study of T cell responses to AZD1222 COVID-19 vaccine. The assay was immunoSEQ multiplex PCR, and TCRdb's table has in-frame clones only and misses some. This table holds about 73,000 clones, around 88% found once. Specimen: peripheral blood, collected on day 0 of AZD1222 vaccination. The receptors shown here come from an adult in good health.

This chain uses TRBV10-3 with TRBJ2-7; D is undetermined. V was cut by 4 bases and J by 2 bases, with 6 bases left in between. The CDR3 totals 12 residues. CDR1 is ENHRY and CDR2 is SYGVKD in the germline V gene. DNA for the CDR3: TGTGCCATCAGTGGGGCAGCCTACGAGCAGTACTTC. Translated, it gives CAISGAAYEQYF.

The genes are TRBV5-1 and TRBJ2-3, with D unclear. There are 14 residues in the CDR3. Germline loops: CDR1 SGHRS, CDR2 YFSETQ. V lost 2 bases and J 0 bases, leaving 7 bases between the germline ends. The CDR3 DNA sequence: TGCGCCAGCAGCTTTACGGATAGCACAGATACGCAGTATTTT. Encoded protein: CASSFTDSTDTQYF. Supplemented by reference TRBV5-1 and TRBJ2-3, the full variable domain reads KAGVTQTPRYLIKTRGQQVTLSCSPISGHRSVSWYQQTPGQGLQFLFEYFSETQRNKGNFPGRFSGRQFSNSRSEMNVSTLELGDSALYLCASSFTDSTDTQYFGPGTRLTVL.

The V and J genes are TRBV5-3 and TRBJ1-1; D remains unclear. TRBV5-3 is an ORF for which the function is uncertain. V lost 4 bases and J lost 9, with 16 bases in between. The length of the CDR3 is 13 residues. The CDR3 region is CARSLALGAKAFF. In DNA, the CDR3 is TGTGCCAGAAGCCTGGCTTTAGGAGCGAAAGCTTTCTTT.

CDR3 sequence (DNA): TGTGCCACCAGTGACCCGGGACAGAACGAGCAGTACTTC. This codes for CATSDPGQNEQYF. This rearrangement joins TRBV24-1 to TRBJ2-7; TRBD1 aligns across 7 bases. CDR1 and CDR2 from the germline V gene are KGHDR and SFDVKD. After removal of 4 bases from V and 5 bases from J, the junction contained 4 bases not matched to a gene. The CDR3 length is 13 residues.

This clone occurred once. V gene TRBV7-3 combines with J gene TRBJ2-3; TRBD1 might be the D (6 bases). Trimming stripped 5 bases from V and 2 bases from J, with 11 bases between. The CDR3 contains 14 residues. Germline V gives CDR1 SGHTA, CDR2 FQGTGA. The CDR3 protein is CASSPQGPTDTQYF. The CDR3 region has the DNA TGTGCCAGCAGCCCGCAGGGGCCCACAGATACGCAGTATTTT.

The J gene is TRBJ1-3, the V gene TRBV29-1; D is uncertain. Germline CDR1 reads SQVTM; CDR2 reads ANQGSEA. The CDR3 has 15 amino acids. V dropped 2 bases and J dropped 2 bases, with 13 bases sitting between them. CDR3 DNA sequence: TGCAGCGTTGAATTCGGTAGGGCTCCTGGAAACACCATATATTTT. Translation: CSVEFGRAPGNTIYF.

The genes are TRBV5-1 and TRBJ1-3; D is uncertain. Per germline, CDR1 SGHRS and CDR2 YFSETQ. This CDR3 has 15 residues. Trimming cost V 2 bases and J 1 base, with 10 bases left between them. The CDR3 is CASSLDVPSGNTIYF. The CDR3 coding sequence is TGCGCCAGCAGCTTAGACGTACCTTCTGGAAACACCATATATTTT.

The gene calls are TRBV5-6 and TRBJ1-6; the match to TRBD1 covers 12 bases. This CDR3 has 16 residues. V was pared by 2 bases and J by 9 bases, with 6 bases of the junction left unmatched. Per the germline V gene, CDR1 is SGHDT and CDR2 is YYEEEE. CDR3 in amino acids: CASSFGTGGQASPLHF. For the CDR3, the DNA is TGTGCCAGCAGCTTCGGGACAGGGGGCCAGGCTTCACCCCTCCACTTT.

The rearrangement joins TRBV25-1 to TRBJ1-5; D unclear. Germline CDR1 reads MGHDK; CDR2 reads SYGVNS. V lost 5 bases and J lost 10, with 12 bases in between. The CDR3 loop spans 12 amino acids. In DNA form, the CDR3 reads TGTGCCAGCAGTCCCATGCTAGGCCCCCAGCATTTT. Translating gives CASSPMLGPQHF.

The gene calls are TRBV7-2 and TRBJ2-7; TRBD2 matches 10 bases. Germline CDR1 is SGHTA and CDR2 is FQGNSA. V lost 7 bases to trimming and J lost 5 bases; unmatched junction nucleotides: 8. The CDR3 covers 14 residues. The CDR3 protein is CASMVAGGSDEQYF. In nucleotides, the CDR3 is TGTGCCAGCATGGTAGCGGGGGGCTCGGACGAGCAGTACTTC.

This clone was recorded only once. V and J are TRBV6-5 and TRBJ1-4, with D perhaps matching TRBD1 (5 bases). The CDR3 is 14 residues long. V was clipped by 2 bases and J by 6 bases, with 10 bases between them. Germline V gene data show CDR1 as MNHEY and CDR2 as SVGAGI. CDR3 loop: CASSYEGQHEKLFF. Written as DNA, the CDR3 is TGTGCCAGCAGTTACGAAGGACAACATGAAAAACTGTTTTTT.

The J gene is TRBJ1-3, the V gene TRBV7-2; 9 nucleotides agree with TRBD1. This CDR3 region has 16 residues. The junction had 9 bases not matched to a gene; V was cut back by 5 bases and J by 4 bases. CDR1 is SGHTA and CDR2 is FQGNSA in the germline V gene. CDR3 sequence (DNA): TGTGCCAGCAGCCCAAGGACAGGGGATTTCGGAAACACCATATATTTT. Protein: CASSPRTGDFGNTIYF.

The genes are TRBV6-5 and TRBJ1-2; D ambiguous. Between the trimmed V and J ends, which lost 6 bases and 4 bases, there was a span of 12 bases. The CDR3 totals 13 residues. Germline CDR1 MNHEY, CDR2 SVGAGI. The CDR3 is CASRLGLFYGYTF. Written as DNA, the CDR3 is TGTGCCAGCAGACTGGGCCTATTCTATGGCTACACCTTC.

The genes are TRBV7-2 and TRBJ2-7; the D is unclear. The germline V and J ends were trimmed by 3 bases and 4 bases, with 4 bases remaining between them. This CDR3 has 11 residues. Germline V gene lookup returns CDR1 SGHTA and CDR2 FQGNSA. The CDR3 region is CASSFRYEQYF. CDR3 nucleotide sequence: TGTGCCAGCAGCTTTAGATACGAGCAGTACTTC.

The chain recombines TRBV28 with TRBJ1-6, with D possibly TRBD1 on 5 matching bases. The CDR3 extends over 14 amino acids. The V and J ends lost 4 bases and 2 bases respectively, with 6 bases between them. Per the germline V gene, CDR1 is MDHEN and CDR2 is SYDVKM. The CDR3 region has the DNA TGTGCCAGCAGTTGGGGCACCTATAATTCACCCCTCCACTTT. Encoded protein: CASSWGTYNSPLHF. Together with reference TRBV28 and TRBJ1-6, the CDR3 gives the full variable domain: DVKVTQSSRYLVKRTGEKVFLECVQDMDHENMFWYRQDPGLGLRLIYFSYDVKMKEKGDIPEGYSVSREKKERFSLILESASTNQTSMYLCASSWGTYNSPLHFGNGTRLTVT.

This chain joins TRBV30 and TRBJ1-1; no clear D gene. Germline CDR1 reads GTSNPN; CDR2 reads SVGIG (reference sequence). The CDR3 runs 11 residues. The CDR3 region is CARQVLHEAFF. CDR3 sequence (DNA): TGTGCTCGACAAGTCTTACATGAAGCTTTCTTT.

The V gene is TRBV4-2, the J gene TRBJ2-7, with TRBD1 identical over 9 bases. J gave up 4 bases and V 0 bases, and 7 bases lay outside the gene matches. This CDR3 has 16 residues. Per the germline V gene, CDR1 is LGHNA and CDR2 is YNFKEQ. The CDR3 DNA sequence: TGTGCCAGCAGCCAAGAACCGGGACAGGGCTTTTACGAGCAGTACTTC. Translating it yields CASSQEPGQGFYEQYF.

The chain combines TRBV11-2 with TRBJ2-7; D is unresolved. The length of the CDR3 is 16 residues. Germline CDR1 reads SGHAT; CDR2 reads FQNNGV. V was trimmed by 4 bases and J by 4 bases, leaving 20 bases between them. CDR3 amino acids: CASSSTRPAAIYEQYF. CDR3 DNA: TGTGCCAGCAGCTCCACGCGACCAGCAGCCATTTACGAGCAGTACTTC.

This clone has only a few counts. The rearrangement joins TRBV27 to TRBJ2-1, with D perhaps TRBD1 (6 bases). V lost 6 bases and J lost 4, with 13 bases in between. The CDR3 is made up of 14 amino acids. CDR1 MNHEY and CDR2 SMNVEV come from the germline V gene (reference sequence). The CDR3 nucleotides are TGTGCCAGCAGCCCAGGGGCCACGTACAATGAGCAGTTCTTC. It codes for CASSPGATYNEQFF.

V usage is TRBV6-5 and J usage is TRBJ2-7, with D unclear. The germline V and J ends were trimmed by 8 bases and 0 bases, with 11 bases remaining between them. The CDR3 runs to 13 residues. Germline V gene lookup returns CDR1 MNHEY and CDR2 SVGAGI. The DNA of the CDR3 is TGTGCCAGCTCTGCCGCACTCTCCTACGAGCAGTACTTC. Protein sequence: CASSAALSYEQYF.

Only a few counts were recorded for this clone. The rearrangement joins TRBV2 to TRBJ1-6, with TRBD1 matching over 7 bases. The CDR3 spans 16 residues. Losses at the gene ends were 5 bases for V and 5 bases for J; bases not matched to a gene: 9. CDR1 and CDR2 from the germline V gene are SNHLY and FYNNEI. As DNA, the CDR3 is TGTGCCAGCAGTCCGACAGGGATCGGGGATAATTCACCCCTCCACTTT. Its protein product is CASSPTGIGDNSPLHF.

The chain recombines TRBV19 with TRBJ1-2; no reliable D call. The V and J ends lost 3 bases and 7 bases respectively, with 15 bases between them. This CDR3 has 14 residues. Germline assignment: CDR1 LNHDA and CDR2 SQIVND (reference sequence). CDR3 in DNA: TGTGCCAGTAGTATCGAGATTTTCGGTGTTGGCTACACCTTC. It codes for CASSIEIFGVGYTF.

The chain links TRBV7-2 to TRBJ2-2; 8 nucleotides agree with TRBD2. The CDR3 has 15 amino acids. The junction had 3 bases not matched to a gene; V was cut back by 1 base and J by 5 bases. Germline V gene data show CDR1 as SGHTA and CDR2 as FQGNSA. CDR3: CASSLVSGKTGELFF. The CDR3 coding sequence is TGTGCCAGCAGCTTAGTTAGCGGGAAAACCGGGGAGCTGTTTTTT.

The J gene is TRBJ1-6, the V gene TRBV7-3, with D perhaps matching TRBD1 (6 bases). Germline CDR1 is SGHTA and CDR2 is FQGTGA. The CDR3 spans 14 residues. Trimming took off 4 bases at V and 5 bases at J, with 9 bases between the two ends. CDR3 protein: CASSSTGNNSPLHF. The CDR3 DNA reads TGTGCCAGCAGCTCGACAGGAAATAATTCACCCCTCCACTTT.

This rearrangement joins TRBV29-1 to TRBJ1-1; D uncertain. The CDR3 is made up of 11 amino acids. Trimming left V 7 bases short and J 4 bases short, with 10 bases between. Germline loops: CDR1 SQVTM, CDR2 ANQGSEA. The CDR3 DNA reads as TGCAGCGCCCGGTATGGCACTGAAGCTTTCTTT. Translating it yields CSARYGTEAFF.

The CDR3 here is CASSLSGVGEQFF. CDR3 bases: TGTGCCAGCAGTTTATCAGGGGTCGGTGAGCAGTTCTTC. The V and J genes are TRBV27 and TRBJ2-1, with D perhaps TRBD1 (5 bases). Trimming removed 0 bases from V and 9 bases from J, with 9 bases in between. CDR1 MNHEY and CDR2 SMNVEV come from the germline V gene (reference sequence). CDR3 length: 13 residues.

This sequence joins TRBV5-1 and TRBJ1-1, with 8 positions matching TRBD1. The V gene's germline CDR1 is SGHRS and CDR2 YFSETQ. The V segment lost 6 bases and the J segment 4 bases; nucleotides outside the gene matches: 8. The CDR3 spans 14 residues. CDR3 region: CASTTTGVGTEAFF. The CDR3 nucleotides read TGCGCCAGCACTACGACAGGGGTCGGCACTGAAGCTTTCTTT.